This T cell receptor (beta chain) was recorded in a study of metastatic and nonmetastatic thyroid tumors. Looking at the study overall: Thyroid patients, malignant and benign, had repertoires compared across blood and tumor or nodule tissue. Findings of the study overall: Across blood and tumor, TCR beta diversity in malignant thyroid tumors was reportedly significantly higher than in benign nodules.

This clone has a count of ten or more. Its antigen is undetermined. Original processing notes: The study took CDR3 differences across clinicopathological groups and made a distant-metastasis classifier for papillary thyroid cancer from them. TCRdb redid the clone calls on the PCR reads using MiXCR. V and J calls and clone size were set by TCRdb, not the authors. The table shows fewer than 20,000 clones, with 3% to 4% occurring only once. This CDR3 contains 13 residues. Trimming took off 2 bases at V and 8 bases at J, with 10 bases between the two ends. Germline CDR1 reads KGHSH; CDR2 reads LQKENI. Thyroid surgery took place with no prior treatment in any patient.

The sequenced sample consisted of tumor tissue. The sequence derives from a female donor with papillary thyroid cancer or a benign thyroid nodule (not recorded which). Some clones in this sample may be carry-over from other donors' samples. The chain couples TRBV18 to TRBJ2-1; D call uncertain. For the CDR3, the DNA is TGTGCCAGCTCACCATCTGAAACCGATGAGCAGTTCTTC. The encoded protein is CASSPSETDEQFF. The full variable domain, its missing parts supplied by reference TRBV18 and TRBJ2-1, is NAGVMQNPRHLVRRRGQEARLRCSPMKGHSHVYWYRQLPEEGLKFMVYLQKENIIDESGMPKERFSAEFPKEGPSILRIQQVVRGDSAAYFCASSPSETDEQFFGPGTRLTVL.